The next 7 T cell receptor beta chains were all read from a single sample in a study of early T cells in non-severe SARS-CoV-2 infection. TCRdb reprocessed the 5' RACE reads with MiXCR, giving one entry per CDR3 protein. Among about 59,000 distinct CDR3 sequences listed, 12% were seen once. Sequenced: whole blood. These receptors were obtained from an adult who was a healthcare worker with PCR-confirmed SARS-CoV-2 infection or an uninfected control (not recorded which).

This rearrangement joins TRBV7-9 to TRBJ1-1; D gene unclear. Looked up from germline, CDR1 is SEHNR and CDR2 is FQNEAQ (reference sequence). V lost 2 bases, J lost 5 bases, and 3 bases lay in between. The CDR3 length is 11 residues. The CDR3 loop reads CASSLPTEAFF. Here the CDR3 DNA reads TGTGCCAGCAGCTTACCGACTGAAGCTTTCTTT.

This rearrangement joins TRBV20-1 to TRBJ2-3; possibly TRBD2 for D (5 bases). The CDR3 is 16 residues long. The V end was cut by 5 bases, the J end by 6 bases, with 24 bases between. Germline-derived CDR1 and CDR2 are DFQATT and SNEGSKA (reference sequence). The CDR3 is CSAPPGLYRASDTQYF. CDR3 nucleotides: TGCAGTGCTCCCCCCGGACTGTATCGCGCGTCGGATACGCAGTATTTT.

This clonotype was detected only a few times. A junction end diverges from the germline sequence, so it may reflect a read error. V gene TRBV10-3 combines with J gene TRBJ2-2, with TRBD1 matching 11 bases. The CDR3 loop spans 17 amino acids. The germline V gene encodes CDR1 ENHRY and CDR2 SYGVKD. The CDR3 spells CVISGDRGASGTGELFF. In DNA, the CDR3 is TGTGTCATCAGTGGGGACAGGGGGGCGTCGGGCACCGGGGAGCTGTTTTTT.

This clonotype was observed a handful of times. The rearrangement joins TRBV13 to TRBJ2-7; D remains unclear. The germline V gene encodes CDR1 PRHDT and CDR2 FYEKMQ (reference sequence). CDR3 length: 14 amino acids. V was cut by 4 bases and J by 3 bases, with 13 bases left in between. CDR3 bases: TGTGCCAGCAGCTCCAGGACCTCAAACTACGAGCAGTACTTC. It yields the protein CASSSRTSNYEQYF.

This clonotype was picked up many times. The chain uses TRBV6-6 and TRBJ1-6; unclear D gene. Germline CDR1 is MNHNY and CDR2 is SVGAGI (reference sequence). Between the trimmed V and J ends, which lost 7 bases and 0 bases, there was a span of 16 bases. This CDR3 is built from 17 residues. In DNA form, the CDR3 reads TGTGCCAGCACCCCCCCGGGATCCGCCTCCTATAATTCACCCCTCCACTTT. Its protein is CASTPPGSASYNSPLHF.

This clonotype was detected only a few times. This rearrangement joins TRBV12-3 or TRBV12-4 to TRBJ1-1, with 7 bases fitting TRBD1. V dropped 2 bases and J dropped 2; count of bases not matched to a gene: 5. The CDR3 is 15 amino acids. This chain's CDR3 is CASSLRQGSNTEAFF. The CDR3 DNA reads as TGTGCCAGCAGTTTACGACAGGGCTCCAACACTGAAGCTTTCTTT.

The table lists this clonotype with many counts. The gene calls are TRBV14 and TRBJ1-3; D call uncertain. Germline V lookup: CDR1 SGHDN, CDR2 FVKESK. Trimming stripped 2 bases from V and 0 bases from J, with 11 bases between. The CDR3 runs to 16 residues. As DNA, the CDR3 is TGTGCCAGCAGCCAACTTCACGGGAGCTCTGGAAACACCATATATTTT. It translates to CASSQLHGSSGNTIYF.